This entry concerns a single T cell receptor (beta chain). Assay used: immunoSEQ multiplex PCR; TCRdb lists only in-frame clones, some missing. Of some 14,000 clones listed, roughly 80% are singletons. The entry originates in a study of control samples from healthy donors and cancer patients. The CDR3 totals 12 residues. CDR1 and CDR2 (germline): SGHTA, FQGTGA. The ends were cut back, 2 bases at V and 6 bases at J, with 5 bases in the middle. This TCR was recovered from a female donor with lung cancer. Sequencing was done on a sample of formalin-fixed, paraffin-embedded tissue. J is TRBJ2-1 and V is TRBV7-3; no firm D call. CDR3 amino acids: CASSLDFNEQFF. The CDR3 nucleotides read TGTGCCAGCAGCTTAGACTTCAATGAGCAGTTCTTC.